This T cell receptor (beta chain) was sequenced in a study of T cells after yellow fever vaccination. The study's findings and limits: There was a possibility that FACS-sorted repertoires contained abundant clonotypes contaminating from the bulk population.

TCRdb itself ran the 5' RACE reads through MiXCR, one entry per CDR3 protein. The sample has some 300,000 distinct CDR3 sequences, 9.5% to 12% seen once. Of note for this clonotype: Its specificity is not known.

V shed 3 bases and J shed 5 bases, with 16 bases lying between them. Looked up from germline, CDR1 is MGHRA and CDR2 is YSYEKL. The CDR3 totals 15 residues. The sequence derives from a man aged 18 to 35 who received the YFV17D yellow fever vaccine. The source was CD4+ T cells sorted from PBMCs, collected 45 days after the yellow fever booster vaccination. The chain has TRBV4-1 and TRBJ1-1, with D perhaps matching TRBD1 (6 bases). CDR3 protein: CASSQVDSPKTEAFF. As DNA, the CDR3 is TGCGCCAGCAGCCAGGTGGACAGCCCGAAGACTGAAGCTTTCTTT.